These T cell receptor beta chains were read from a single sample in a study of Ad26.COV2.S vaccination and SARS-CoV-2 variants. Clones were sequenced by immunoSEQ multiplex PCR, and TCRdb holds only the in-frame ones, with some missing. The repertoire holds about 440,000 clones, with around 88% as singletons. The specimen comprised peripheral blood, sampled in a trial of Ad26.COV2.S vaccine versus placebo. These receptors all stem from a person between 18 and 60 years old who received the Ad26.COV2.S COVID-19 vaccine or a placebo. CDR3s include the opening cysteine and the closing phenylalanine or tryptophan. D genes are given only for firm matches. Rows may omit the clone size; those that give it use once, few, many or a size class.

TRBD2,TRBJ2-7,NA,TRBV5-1,TGCGCCAGCAGCCTGGGGACTAGCGGGAGCCACGAGCAGTACTTC,CASSLGTSGSHEQYF
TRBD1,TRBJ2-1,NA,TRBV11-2,TGTGCCAGCAGCCCTACAGGGGAGACTAACAATGAGCAGTTCTTC,CASSPTGETNNEQFF
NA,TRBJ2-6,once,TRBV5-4,TGTGCCAGCAGCCCTAGGGTTTCTGGGGCCAACGTCCTGACTTTC,CASSPRVSGANVLTF
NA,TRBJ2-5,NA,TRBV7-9,TGTGCCAGCAGCTTAGGCTGGCCGGACGAGACCCAGTACTTC,CASSLGWPDETQYF
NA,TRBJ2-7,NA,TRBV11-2,TGTGCCAGCAGCCGGACGTCCTACGAGCAGTACTTC,CASSRTSYEQYF
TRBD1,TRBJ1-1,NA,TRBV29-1,TGCAGCTACCGGACAGGGCCTAACACTGAAGCTTTCTTT,CSYRTGPNTEAFF
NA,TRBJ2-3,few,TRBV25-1,TGTGCCAGCAGTGTTAGCGCTCGCACAGATACGCAGTATTTT,CASSVSARTDTQYF
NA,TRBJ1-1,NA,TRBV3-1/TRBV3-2,TGTGCCAGCAGCCTAGGTATAGGGATAGCTTTCTTT,CASSLGIGIAFF
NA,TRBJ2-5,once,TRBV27,TGTGCCAGCAGTTTGCGCGGGGGCAGGCAAGAGACCCAGTACTTC,CASSLRGGRQETQYF
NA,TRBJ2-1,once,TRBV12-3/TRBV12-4,TGTGCCAGCAGTGCTAGCAGATACAATGAGCAGTTCTTC,CASSASRYNEQFF
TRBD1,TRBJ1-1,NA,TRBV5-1,TGCGCCAGCAGCTTTACAGGGGCGAACACTGAAGCTTTCTTT,CASSFTGANTEAFF
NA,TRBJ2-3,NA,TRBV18,TGTGCCAGCTCACCGGGGCGCACAGATACGCAGTATTTT,CASSPGRTDTQYF
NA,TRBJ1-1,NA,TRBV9,TGTGCCAGCAGCGCCCACGGACAGAACACTGAAGCTTTCTTT,CASSAHGQNTEAFF
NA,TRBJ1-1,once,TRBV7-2,TGTGCCAGCACCTCAACAGGGCAACGCACTGAAGCTTTCTTT,CASTSTGQRTEAFF
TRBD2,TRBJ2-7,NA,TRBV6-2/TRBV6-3,TGTGCCAGCAGCTCGACTAGCGGGCCGTACGAGCAGTACTTC,CASSSTSGPYEQYF
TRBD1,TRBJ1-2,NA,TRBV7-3,TGTGCCAGCAGCCCAGGGGGAGGCGGCTACACCTTC,CASSPGGGGYTF
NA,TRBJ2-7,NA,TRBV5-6,TGTGCCAGCAGCCAGATTGGCGGTAGCTCCTACGAGCAGTACTTC,CASSQIGGSSYEQYF
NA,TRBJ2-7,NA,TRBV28,TGTGCCAGCAGCTCATCGGGGTCCTACGAGCAGTACTTC,CASSSSGSYEQYF
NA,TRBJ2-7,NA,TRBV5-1,TGCGCCAGCAGCTCGGGTCTTGCGGACGGATCCTACGAGCAGTACTTC,CASSSGLADGSYEQYF
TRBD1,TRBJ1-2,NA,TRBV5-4,TGTGCCAGCACCACTAACAGGGGTTATGGCTACACCTTC,CASTTNRGYGYTF
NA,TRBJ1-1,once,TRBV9,TGTGCCAGCAGCGTAGAGTCCGGGGGCGTAGGTGGGGACACTGAAGCTTTCTTT,CASSVESGGVGGDTEAFF
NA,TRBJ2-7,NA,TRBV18,TGTGCCAGCTCAGCTACCGGAGTGTACGAGCAGTACTTC,CASSATGVYEQYF
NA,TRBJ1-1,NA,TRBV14,TGTGCCAGCAGCCTTTTAGTACAGAAGAACACTGAAGCTTTCTTT,CASSLLVQKNTEAFF
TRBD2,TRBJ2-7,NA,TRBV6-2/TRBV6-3,TGTGCCAGCAGTTATAACCGGGACTACGGCTCCTACGAGCAGTACTTC,CASSYNRDYGSYEQYF
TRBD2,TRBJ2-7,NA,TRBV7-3,TGTGCCAGCAGCGTAGCGGGAGGGCCATCCTACGAGCAGTACTTC,CASSVAGGPSYEQYF
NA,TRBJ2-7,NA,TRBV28,TGTGCCAGCAGCCCCCCCCCAGGCAGGGGCCGCTACGAGCAGTACTTC,CASSPPPGRGRYEQYF
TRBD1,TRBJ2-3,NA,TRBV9,TGTGCCAGCAGCGTAGCTGGGACAGTCACAGATACGCAGTATTTT,CASSVAGTVTDTQYF
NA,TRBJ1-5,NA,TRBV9,TGTGCCAGCAGCGTAGGAGGGTGGGGGGCCCAGCATTTT,CASSVGGWGAQHF
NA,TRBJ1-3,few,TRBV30,TGTGCCTGGGCTTCAGGAAACACCATATATTTT,CAWASGNTIYF
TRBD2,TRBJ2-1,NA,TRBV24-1,TGTGCCACCAGTGACTATACTAGCGGGAGGGCCGCTGAGCAGTTCTTC,CATSDYTSGRAAEQFF
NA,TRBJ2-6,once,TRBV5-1,TGCGCCAGCAACCAACCGGGCCCCAGCTCTGGGGCCAACGTCCTGACTTTC,CASNQPGPSSGANVLTF
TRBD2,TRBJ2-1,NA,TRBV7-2,TGTGCCAGCAGCTTAGCTAGGTCTAGCGGGAGTGCATACAATGAGCAGTTCTTC,CASSLARSSGSAYNEQFF
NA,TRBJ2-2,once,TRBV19,TGTGCCAGTACTTGGGACGGGACGAACACCGGGGAGCTGTTTTTT,CASTWDGTNTGELFF
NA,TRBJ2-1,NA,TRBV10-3,TGTGCCATCAGTGTGTCGGTGGGGATGAGCTACAATGAGCAGTTCTTC,CAISVSVGMSYNEQFF
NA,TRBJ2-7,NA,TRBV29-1,TGCAGCGTTGAAAGGGGACACGAGCAGTACTTC,CSVERGHEQYF
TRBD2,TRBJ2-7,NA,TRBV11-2,TGTGCCAGCAACAGACTAGCGGAATTTTACGAGCAGTACTTC,CASNRLAEFYEQYF
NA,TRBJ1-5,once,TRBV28,TGTGCCAGCACTGGGGGGGCAAATCAGCCCCAGCATTTT,CASTGGANQPQHF
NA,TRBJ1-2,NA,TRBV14,TGTGCCAGCAGCCAAGTGGGCTACACCTTC,CASSQVGYTF
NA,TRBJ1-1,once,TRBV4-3,TGCGCCAGCAGCCACACCCGCGGGGGGGGCGCGGAAGCTTTCTTT,CASSHTRGGGAEAFF
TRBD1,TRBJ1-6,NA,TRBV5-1,TGCGCCAGCAGCTTGGATTGGGACAGGGGGGTTTCACCCCTCCACTTT,CASSLDWDRGVSPLHF
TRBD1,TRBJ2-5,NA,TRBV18,TGTGCCAGAATTACAGGGGCGTGGGAAGAGACCCAGTACTTC,CARITGAWEETQYF
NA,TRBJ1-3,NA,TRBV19,TGTGCCAGTACCCCGTGGAATCCGGGACAACATTACTCTGGAAACACCATATATTTT,CASTPWNPGQHYSGNTIYF
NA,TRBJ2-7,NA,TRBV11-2,TGTGCCAGCAGCCCCAGGCAGGGGTCCTACGAGCAGTACTTC,CASSPRQGSYEQYF